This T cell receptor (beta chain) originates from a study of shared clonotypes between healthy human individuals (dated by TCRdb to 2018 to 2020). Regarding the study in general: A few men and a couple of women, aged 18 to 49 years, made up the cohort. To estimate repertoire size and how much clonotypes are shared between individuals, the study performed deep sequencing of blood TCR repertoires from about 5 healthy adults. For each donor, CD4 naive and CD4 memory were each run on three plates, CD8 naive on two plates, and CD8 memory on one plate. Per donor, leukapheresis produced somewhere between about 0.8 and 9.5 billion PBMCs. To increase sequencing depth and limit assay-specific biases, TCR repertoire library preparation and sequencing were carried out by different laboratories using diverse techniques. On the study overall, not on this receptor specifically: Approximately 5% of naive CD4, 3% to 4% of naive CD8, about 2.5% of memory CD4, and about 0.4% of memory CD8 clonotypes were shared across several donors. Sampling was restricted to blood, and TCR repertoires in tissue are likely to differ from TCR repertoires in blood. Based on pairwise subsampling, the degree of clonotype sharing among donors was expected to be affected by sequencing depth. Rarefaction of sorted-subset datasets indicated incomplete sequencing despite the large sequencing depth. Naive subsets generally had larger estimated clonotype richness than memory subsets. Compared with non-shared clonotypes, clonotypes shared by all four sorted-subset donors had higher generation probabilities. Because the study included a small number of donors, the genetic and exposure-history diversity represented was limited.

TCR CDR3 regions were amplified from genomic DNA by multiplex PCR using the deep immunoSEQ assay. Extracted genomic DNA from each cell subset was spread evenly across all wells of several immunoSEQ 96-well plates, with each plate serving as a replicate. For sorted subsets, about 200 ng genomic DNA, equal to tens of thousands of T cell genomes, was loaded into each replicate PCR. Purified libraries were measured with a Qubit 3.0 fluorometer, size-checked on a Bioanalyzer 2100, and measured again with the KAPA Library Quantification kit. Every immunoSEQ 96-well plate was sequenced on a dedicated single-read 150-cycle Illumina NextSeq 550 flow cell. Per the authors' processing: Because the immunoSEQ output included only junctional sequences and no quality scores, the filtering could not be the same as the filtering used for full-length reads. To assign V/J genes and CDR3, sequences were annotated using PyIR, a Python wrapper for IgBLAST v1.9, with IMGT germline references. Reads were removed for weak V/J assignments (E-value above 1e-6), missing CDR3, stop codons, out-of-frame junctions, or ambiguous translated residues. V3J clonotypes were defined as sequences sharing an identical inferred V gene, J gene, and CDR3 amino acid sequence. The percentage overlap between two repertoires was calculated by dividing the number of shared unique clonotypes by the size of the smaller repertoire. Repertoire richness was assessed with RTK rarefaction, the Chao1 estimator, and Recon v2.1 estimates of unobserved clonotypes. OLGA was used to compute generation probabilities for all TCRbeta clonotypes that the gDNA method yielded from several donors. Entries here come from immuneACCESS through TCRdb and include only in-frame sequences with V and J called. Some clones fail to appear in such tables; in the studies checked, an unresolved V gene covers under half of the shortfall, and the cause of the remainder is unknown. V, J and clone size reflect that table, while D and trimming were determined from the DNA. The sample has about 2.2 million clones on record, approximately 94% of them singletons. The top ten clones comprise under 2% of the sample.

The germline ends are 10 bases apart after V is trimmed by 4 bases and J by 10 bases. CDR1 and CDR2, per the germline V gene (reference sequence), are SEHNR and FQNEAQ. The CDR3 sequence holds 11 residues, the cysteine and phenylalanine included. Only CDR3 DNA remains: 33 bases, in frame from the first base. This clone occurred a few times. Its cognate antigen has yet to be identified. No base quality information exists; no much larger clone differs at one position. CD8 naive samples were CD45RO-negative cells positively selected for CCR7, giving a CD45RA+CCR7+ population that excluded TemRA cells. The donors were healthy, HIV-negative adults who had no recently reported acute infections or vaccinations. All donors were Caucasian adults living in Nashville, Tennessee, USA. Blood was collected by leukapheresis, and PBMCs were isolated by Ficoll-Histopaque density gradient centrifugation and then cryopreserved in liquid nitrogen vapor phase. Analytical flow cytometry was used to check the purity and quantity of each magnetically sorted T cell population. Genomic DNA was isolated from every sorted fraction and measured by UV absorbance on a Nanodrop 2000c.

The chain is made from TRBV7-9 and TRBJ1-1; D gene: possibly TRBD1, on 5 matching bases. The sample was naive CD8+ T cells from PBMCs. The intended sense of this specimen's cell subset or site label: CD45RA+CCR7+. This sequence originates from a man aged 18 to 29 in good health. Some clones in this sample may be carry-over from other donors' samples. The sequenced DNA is TGTGCCAGCAGCTCGGGAACAGGAGCTTTCTTT. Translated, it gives CASSSGTGAFF. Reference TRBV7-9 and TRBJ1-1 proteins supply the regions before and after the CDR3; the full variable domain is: DTGVSQNPRHKITKRGQNVTFRCDPISEHNRLYWYRQTLGQGPEFLTYFQNEAQLEKSRLLSDRFSAERPKGSFSTLEIQRTEQGDSAMYLCASSSGTGAFFGQGTRLTVV.